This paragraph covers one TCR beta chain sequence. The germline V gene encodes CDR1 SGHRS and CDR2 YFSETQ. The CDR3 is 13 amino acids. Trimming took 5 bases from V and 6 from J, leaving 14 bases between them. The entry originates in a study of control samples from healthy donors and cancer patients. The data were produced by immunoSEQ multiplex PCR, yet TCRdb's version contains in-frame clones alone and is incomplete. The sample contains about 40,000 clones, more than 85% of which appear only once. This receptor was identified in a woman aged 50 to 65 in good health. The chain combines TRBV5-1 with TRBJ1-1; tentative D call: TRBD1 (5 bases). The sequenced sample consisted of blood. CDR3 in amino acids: CASRGTVIPEAFF. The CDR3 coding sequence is TGCGCCAGCAGGGGGACCGTAATCCCTGAAGCTTTCTTT.